One sample yielded the 10 T cell receptor beta chains listed below, sequenced in a study of CD8+ T cells in alopecia areata. It was cDNA, reverse transcribed from extracted RNA, that served as the sequencing template. Clones were sequenced by immunoSEQ multiplex PCR, and TCRdb holds only the in-frame ones, with some missing. In total the sample includes under 350,000 clones, none of them seen once. Cells that came from pooled cutaneous lymph nodes were sorted using CD4, CD8alpha, NKG2D, NKG2ACE and other markers. Sequencing was done on a sample of CD4+ T cells sorted from a lymph node. The receptor set was obtained from a C3H/HeJ mouse with alopecia areata. The mouse strain carries the MHC haplotype H2-k.

A word on this clone: The genes and germline here are from mouse. The read ends 4 residues shy of where the CDR3 ends; the end is completed using the germline J gene. This chain joins TRBV13-1 and TRBJ2-3; tentative D call: TRBD1 (6 bases). Deletions cut 3 bases from V and 0 bases from J, with 14 bases between. Germline V gene data show CDR1 as NSHNY and CDR2 as SYGAGN. The CDR3 consists of 16 residues. Incomplete CDR3 DNA: TGTGCCAGCAGTGTCGGACAGAGGGGCAGTGCAGAA. This encodes CASSVGQRGSAE. The entire CDR3 sequence reads CASSVGQRGSAETLYF.

A word on this clone: The gene names given are mouse names. The CDR3 goes on 4 residues after the read ends, and that part is filled in from the germline J gene. The chain is built from TRBV14 and TRBJ2-5, with 7 nucleotides matching TRBD1. This CDR3 is 14 amino acids long. Germline CDR1 reads SGHDT; CDR2 reads FRDEAV. Here the CDR3 reads CASSPTGRGDTQYF. CDR3 DNA, as far as it was read: TGTGCCAGCAGCCCGACAGGGAGGGGAGAC.

This clone was counted between two and nine times. The gene names given are mouse names. The read gets to within 4 residues of the CDR3 end, and the germline J gene fills in the rest. The chain links TRBV29 to TRBJ2-7; maybe TRBD2 (5 bases). CDR1 is MSHET and CDR2 is SYDVDS in the germline V gene. V lost 3 bases to trimming and J lost 0 bases, with 6 bases between them. CDR3 length: 13 amino acids. CDR3 loop: CASSFGVSYEQYF. Incomplete CDR3 DNA: TGTGCTAGCAGTTTTGGGGTCTCCTAT.

For this clone: Mouse gene names apply. Read coverage stops 4 residues before the CDR3 terminus; the germline J gene supplies the remainder. At the DNA level, this CDR3 is encoded by other sequences in the same sample as well. The rearrangement joins TRBV5 to TRBJ2-2; D not resolved. Germline V lookup: CDR1 LGHNA, CDR2 YNLKQL (reference sequence). This CDR3 is built from 13 residues. The V gene lost 2 bases and the J gene lost 1 base, with 2 bases spanning the gap. The CDR3 DNA, read in part, is TGTGCCAGCAGCCAATTAAACACCGGG. Amino acids: CASSQLNTG. The whole CDR3 protein reads CASSQLNTGQLYF.

In regard to this clone: All gene names here are mouse names. The read ends 4 residues before the CDR3 terminus; that terminus is restored from the germline J gene. The chain has TRBV13-1 and TRBJ2-5, with D perhaps TRBD1 (5 bases). There are 13 residues in the CDR3. Germline CDR1 reads NSHNY; CDR2 reads SYGAGN. The DNA read from the CDR3 is TGTGCCAGCAGAATCGACAGAGGTGAC. It encodes CASRIDRGD. The entire CDR3 sequence reads CASRIDRGDTQYF.

This clone was found a few times. The genes and germline here are from mouse. CDR3 bases read: TGTGCCAGCAGTGATGCAGGGGGCGGTTCGCCC. It codes for CASSDAGGGSP. The entire CDR3 is CASSDAGGGSPLYF. The chain combines TRBV13-1 with TRBJ1-6, with 8 positions matching TRBD1. The read gets to within 3 residues of the CDR3 end, and the germline J gene fills in the rest. TRBJ1-6 is identified as an open reading frame with a role that is uncertain. From germline, CDR1 is NSHNY and CDR2 SYGAGN. The length of the CDR3 is 14 residues. Trimming cost V 0 bases and J 9 bases; bases outside gene matches: 2.

This clone occurred a few times. Mouse names are used for the genes. The read ends 4 residues early relative to the CDR3; the germline J gene fills the gap. The chain is built from TRBV14 and TRBJ2-1; 9 nucleotides line up with TRBD1. Per the germline V gene, CDR1 is SGHDT and CDR2 is FRDEAV. The CDR3 is 14 amino acids. J lost 5 bases, V lost 3 bases, and 3 bases had no gene match. The covered CDR3 bases are TGTGCCAGCAGTTCTAGGGACAGGGATGCT. It specifies CASSSRDRDA. The full CDR3 protein is CASSSRDRDAEQFF. Variable domain in full (rest from reference TRBV14 and TRBJ2-1): EAGVTQSPRYAVLQEGQAVSFWCDPISGHDTLYWYQQPRDQGPQLLVYFRDEAVIDNSQLPSDRFSAVRPKGTNSTLKIQSAKQGDTATYLCASSSRDRDAEQFFGPGTRLTVL.

A word on this clone: Mouse gene names apply. The observed sequence ends 4 residues before the CDR3 terminus, with the missing tail filled in from the germline J gene. The J gene is TRBJ2-1, the V gene TRBV31; 9 bases match TRBD2. Germline V gene lookup returns CDR1 GKSSPN and CDR2 SITVG. The CDR3 sequence is 15 residues long. Trimming cost V 2 bases and J 0 bases; bases outside gene matches: 2. Here the CDR3 reads CAWSWDWDNYAEQFF. CDR3 DNA (partial): TGTGCCTGGAGTTGGGACTGGGATAACTATGCT.

This clone was seen more than once but under ten times. The gene names given are mouse names. The missing CDR3 end, 3 residues past where the read stops, is filled in from the germline J gene. The chain links TRBV1 to TRBJ1-6, with 8 bases aligning to TRBD1. TRBJ1-6 falls under the ORF class, with uncertain function. The V gene's germline CDR1 is NSQYPW and CDR2 LRSPGD (reference sequence). This CDR3 is built from 16 residues. V shed 3 bases and J 6 bases; nucleotides not matched to a gene: 7. CDR3 residues: CTCSAFGQGGNSPLYF. Incomplete CDR3 DNA: TGCACCTGCAGTGCCTTCGGACAGGGCGGTAATTCGCCC.

As for this clone: Here the gene names and germline are mouse. At the DNA level, this CDR3 is encoded by other sequences in the same sample as well. CDR3 region: CASSPTGGQDTQYF. The DNA read from the CDR3 is TGTGCCAGCAGTCCGACAGGGGGCCAAGAC. The V and J genes are TRBV14 and TRBJ2-5, with TRBD1 matching 9 bases. The read stops 4 residues short of the end of the CDR3; the missing end is completed from the germline J gene. CDR1 SGHDT and CDR2 FRDEAV come from the germline V gene. Trimming cost V 4 bases and J 2 bases; bases outside gene matches: 2. The CDR3 consists of 14 residues.